This T cell receptor beta chain came from a study of CD8 T cells in ankylosing spondylitis. General observations from the study: It appeared that ankylosing spondylitis blood was characterized by a TCR beta motif of several highly homologous variants. Within matched ankylosing spondylitis synovial fluid, disease-linked clones were reportedly significantly enriched.

The CDR3 is 15 amino acids. V lost 5 bases and J lost 6, with 18 bases in between. Germline V gene sequence: CDR1 MNHNS, CDR2 SASEGT. Quantitative 5'-RACE with molecular barcodes generated TCR beta libraries. TCRdb called the 5' RACE reads again in MiXCR, with one record for every CDR3 protein. The sample shows fewer than 550,000 distinct CDR3 sequences, 5.3% of them seen only once. This clonotype came up a few times. As yet, its antigen is unknown. What was sequenced was blood, either unsorted or a sorted T cell fraction (not recorded which). This sequence originates from a male donor with ankylosing spondylitis. This chain connects TRBV6-1 to TRBJ2-3; the D gene is possibly TRBD1 (7 bases). The CDR3, as DNA: TGTGCCAGCAGTCCAGGGGGACTCCCTCCCGATACGCAGTATTTT. Translating gives CASSPGGLPPDTQYF.